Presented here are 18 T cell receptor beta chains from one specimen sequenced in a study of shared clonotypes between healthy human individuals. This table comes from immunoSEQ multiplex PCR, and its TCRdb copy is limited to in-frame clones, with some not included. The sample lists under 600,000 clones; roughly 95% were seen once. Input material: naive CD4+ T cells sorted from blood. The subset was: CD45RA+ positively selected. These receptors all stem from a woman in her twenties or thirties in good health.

Here the CDR3 DNA reads TGTGCCAGCAGTCAGGGCTTTCGGGAGCAGTTCTTC. Residues: CASSQGFREQFF. The V gene is TRBV28, the J gene TRBJ2-1; D might be TRBD1 (5 bases). The CDR3 spans 12 residues. The V end was cut by 5 bases, the J end by 10 bases, with 12 bases between. CDR1 and CDR2 (germline): MDHEN, SYDVKM.

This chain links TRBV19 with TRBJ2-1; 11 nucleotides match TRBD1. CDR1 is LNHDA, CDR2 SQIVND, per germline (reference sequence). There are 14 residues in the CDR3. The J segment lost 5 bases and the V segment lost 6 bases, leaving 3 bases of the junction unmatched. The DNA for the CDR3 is TGTGCCAGTAGATGGACAGGGGGCAACAATGAGCAGTTCTTC. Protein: CASRWTGGNNEQFF.

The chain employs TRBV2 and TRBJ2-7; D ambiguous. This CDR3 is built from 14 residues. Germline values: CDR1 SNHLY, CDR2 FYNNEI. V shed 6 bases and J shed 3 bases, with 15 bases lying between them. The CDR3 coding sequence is TGTGCCAGCAGCTCTAGGCTTGCCCTCTACGAGCAGTACTTC. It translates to CASSSRLALYEQYF.

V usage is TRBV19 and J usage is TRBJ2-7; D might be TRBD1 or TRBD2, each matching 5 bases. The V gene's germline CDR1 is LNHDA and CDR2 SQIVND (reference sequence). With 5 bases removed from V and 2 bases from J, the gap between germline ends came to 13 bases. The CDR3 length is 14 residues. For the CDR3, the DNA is TGTGCCAGTAGTCGGGACCCGGCAGCCTACGAGCAGTACTTC. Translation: CASSRDPAAYEQYF.

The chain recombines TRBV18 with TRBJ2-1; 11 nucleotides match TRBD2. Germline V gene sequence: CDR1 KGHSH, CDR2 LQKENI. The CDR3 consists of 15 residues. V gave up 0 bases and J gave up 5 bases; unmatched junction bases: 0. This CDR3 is CASSPPGLADNEQFF. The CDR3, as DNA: TGTGCCAGCTCACCACCGGGACTAGCGGACAATGAGCAGTTCTTC.

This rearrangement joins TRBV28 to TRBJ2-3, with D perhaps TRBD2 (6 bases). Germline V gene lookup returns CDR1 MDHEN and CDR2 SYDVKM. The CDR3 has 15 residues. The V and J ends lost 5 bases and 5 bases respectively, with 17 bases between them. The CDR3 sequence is CASSHGSTEEDTQYF. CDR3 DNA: TGTGCCAGCAGTCACGGGAGCACAGAGGAAGATACGCAGTATTTT.

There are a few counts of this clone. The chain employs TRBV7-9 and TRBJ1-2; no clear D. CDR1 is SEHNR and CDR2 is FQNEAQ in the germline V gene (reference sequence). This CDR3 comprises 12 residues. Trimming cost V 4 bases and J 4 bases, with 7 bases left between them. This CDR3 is CASSWEGYGYTF. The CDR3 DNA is TGTGCCAGCAGCTGGGAGGGCTATGGCTACACCTTC.

Here the CDR3 reads CASSPRYSNQPQHF. CDR3 sequence (DNA): TGTGCCAGTAGTCCCCGATATAGCAATCAGCCCCAGCATTTT. This chain links TRBV19 with TRBJ1-5; no reliable D call. The CDR3 is 14 amino acids. Between the trimmed V and J ends, which lost 5 bases and 0 bases, there was a span of 8 bases. Germline values: CDR1 LNHDA, CDR2 SQIVND (reference sequence).

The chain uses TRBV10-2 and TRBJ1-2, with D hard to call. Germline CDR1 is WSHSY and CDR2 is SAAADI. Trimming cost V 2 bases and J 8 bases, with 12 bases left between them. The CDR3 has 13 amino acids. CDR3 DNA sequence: TGCGCCAGCAGTGAGGCGTATAGAGGAGGCTACACCTTC. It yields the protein CASSEAYRGGYTF.

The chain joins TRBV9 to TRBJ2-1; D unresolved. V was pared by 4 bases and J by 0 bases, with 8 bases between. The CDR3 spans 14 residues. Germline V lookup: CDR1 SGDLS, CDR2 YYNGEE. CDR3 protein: CASSPPNSYNEQFF. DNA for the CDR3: TGTGCCAGCAGCCCTCCTAACTCCTACAATGAGCAGTTCTTC.

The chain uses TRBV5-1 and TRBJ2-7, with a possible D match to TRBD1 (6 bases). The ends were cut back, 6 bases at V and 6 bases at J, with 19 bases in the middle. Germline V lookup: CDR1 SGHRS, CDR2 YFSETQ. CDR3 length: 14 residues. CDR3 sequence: CASTPGHLKVEQYF. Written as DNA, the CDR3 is TGCGCCAGCACCCCGGGACATCTAAAGGTCGAGCAGTACTTC.

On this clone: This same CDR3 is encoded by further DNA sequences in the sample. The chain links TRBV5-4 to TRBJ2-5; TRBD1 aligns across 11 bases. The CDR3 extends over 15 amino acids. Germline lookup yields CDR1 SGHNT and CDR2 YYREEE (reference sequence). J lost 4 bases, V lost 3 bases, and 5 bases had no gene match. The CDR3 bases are TGTGCCAGCAGCTCTCCGGGACAGGGGGGAGAGACCCAGTACTTC. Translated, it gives CASSSPGQGGETQYF.

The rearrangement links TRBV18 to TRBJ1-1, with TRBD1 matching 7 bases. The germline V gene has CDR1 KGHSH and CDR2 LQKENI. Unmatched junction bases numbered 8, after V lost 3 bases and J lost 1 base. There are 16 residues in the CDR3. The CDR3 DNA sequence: TGTGCCAGCTCACCCGGGGGGGGGACAGCGAACACTGAAGCTTTCTTT. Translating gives CASSPGGGTANTEAFF.

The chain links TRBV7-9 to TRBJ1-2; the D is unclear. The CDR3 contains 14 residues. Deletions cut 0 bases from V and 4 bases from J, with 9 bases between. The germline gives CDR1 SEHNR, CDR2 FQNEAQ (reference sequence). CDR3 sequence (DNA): TGTGCCAGCAGCTTAGCGGGGATCGCCTATGGCTACACCTTC. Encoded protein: CASSLAGIAYGYTF.

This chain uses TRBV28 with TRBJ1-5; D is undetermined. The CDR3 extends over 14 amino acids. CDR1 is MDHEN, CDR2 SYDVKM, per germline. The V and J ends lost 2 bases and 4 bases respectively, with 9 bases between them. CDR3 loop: CASSLSSVNQPQHF. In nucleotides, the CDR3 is TGTGCCAGCAGTTTAAGTTCGGTTAATCAGCCCCAGCATTTT.

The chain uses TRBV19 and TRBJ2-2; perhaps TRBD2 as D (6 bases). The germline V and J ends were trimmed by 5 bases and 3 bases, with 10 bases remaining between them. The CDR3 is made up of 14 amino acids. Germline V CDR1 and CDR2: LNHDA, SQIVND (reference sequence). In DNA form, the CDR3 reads TGTGCCAGTAGTTTGGGGGACTACACCGGGGAGCTGTTTTTT. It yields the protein CASSLGDYTGELFF.

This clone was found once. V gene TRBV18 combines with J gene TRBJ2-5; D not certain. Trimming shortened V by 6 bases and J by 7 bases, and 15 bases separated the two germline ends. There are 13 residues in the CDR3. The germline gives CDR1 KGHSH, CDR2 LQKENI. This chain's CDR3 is CASSQTGWGTQYF. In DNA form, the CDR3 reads TGTGCCAGCTCGCAGACCGGTTGGGGGACCCAGTACTTC.

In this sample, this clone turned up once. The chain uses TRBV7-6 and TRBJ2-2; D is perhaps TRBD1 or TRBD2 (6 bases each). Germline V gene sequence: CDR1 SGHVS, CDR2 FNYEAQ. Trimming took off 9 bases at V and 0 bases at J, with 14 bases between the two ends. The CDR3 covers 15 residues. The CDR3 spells CASRRRDTNTGELFF. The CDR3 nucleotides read TGTGCCAGTCGTAGGCGGGACACGAACACCGGGGAGCTGTTTTTT. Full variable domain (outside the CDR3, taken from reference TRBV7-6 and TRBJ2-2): GAGVSQSPRYKVTKRGQDVALRCDPISGHVSLYWYRQALGQGPEFLTYFNYEAQQDKSGLPNDRFSAERPEGSISTLTIQRTEQRDSAMYRCASRRRDTNTGELFFGEGSRLTVL.